This TCR beta chain was sequenced in a study of OX40 agonist ivuxolimab in advanced cancers. The overall study: Participants, 82.7% male, averaged 60 years of age, ranging from about 20 to 80. Points from the study as a whole: In general, CD8+ T cells held more expanded clones than CD4+ did, on average.

Generated by immunoSEQ multiplex PCR, the TCRdb table keeps only in-frame clones and is missing some. The sample lists roughly 28,000 clones, roughly nine tenths seen once, with nearly 15% in the top ten. Concerning this clone itself: What it binds is not known.

The origin of this receptor is an adult with an advanced solid tumor such as melanoma, head and neck, liver or kidney cancer. The sample consisted of CD4+ or CD8+ T cells sorted from blood, taken in a trial of the OX40 agonist ivuxolimab.

The CDR3, as DNA: TGTGCCAGCAGCCTGGACAGGTCCTCTGGAAACACCATATATTTT. Its protein product is CASSLDRSSGNTIYF. The chain couples TRBV11-1 to TRBJ1-3; 7 bases map to TRBD1. Trimming took 5 bases from V and 0 from J; bases not matched to a gene: 4. The CDR3 contains 15 residues. CDR1 and CDR2 from the germline V gene are SGHAT and FQDESV (reference sequence).